Listed below are T cell receptor beta chains from one sample, sequenced in a study of blood T cell repertoires in COVID-19. The assay was immunoSEQ multiplex PCR, and TCRdb's table has in-frame clones only and misses some. The repertoire consists of 250,000 to 300,000 clones, with around 85% occurring once and the leading ten covering 5% to 6.5%. Sequencing was done on a sample of peripheral blood. Receptors were obtained from a man in his forties or fifties with active or convalescent COVID-19. Each CDR3 is given with its conserved first and last residue. A D gene is named only where the DNA matches it firmly. Some rows mark clone size as missing; the rest say once, few, many or name a class of expanded clone.

V gene,D gene,clone size,J gene,CDR3 protein,CDR3 DNA
TRBV3-1/TRBV3-2,TRBD1,NA,TRBJ1-3,CASSQEAPGTGAYQDF,TGTGCCAGCAGCCAAGAGGCTCCCGGGACAGGGGCCTATCAAGATTTT
TRBV7-3,TRBD1,NA,TRBJ2-5,CASSFHRGQTQETQYF,TGTGCCAGCAGCTTCCACAGGGGGCAAACACAAGAGACCCAGTACTTC
TRBV27,TRBD1,NA,TRBJ1-1,CASRQGLNTEAFF,TGTGCCAGCAGACAGGGGTTGAACACTGAAGCTTTCTTT
TRBV29-1,TRBD1,NA,TRBJ1-4,CSAGTGRGEKLFF,TGCAGCGCCGGGACAGGGAGGGGAGAAAAACTGTTTTTT
TRBV3-1/TRBV3-2,NA,once,TRBJ2-3,CASSLYNTQYF,TGTGCCAGCAGCTTGTATAATACGCAGTATTTT
TRBV12-3/TRBV12-4,NA,medium-sized,TRBJ1-1,CASSFGSSTEAFF,TGTGCCAGCAGTTTTGGGTCTAGCACTGAAGCTTTCTTT
TRBV28,TRBD2,NA,TRBJ2-7,CASRVSGRGIGQYF,TGTGCCAGCAGGGTGAGCGGGAGAGGGATTGGGCAGTACTTC
TRBV13,TRBD2,NA,TRBJ2-1,CASSRKRTSGYNEQFF,TGTGCCAGCAGCAGAAAACGGACTAGCGGCTACAATGAGCAGTTCTTC
TRBV24-1,NA,NA,TRBJ1-5,CATTIPRVNNQPQHF,TGTGCCACAACCATCCCCAGGGTTAACAATCAGCCCCAGCATTTT
TRBV4-3,NA,NA,TRBJ1-1,CASSQESFRSNTEAFF,TGCGCCAGCAGCCAAGAAAGTTTCCGGTCGAACACTGAAGCTTTCTTT
TRBV6-6,NA,NA,TRBJ2-5,CASSYSEYQETQYF,TGTGCCAGCAGTTACTCAGAGTACCAAGAGACCCAGTACTTC
TRBV7-7,TRBD2,NA,TRBJ2-7,CASSSQPTGTSEQYF,TGTGCCAGCAGCTCCCAACCTACAGGGACTAGCGAGCAGTACTTC
TRBV19,TRBD2,NA,TRBJ2-1,CASSIGTSGRDEQFF,TGTGCCAGTAGTATTGGAACTAGCGGGAGGGATGAGCAGTTCTTC
TRBV2,NA,NA,TRBJ1-2,CASSYGEDYGYTF,TGTGCCAGCAGTTACGGGGAGGACTATGGCTACACCTTC
TRBV7-7,NA,NA,TRBJ2-2,CASSPRVAGELFF,TGTGCCAGCAGCCCTCGTGTAGCGGGGGAGCTGTTTTTT